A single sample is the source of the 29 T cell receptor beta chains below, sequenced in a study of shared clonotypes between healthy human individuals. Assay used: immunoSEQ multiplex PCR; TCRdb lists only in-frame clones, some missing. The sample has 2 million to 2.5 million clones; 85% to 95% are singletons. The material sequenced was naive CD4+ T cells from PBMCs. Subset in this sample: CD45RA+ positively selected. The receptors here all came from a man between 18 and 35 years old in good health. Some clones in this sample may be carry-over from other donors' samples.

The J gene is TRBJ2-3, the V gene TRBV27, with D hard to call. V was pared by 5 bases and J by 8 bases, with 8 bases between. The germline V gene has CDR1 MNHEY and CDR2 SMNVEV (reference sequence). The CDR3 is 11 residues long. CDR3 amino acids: CASSRSGTQYF. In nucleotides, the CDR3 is TGTGCCAGCAGTCGGAGTGGTACGCAGTATTTT.

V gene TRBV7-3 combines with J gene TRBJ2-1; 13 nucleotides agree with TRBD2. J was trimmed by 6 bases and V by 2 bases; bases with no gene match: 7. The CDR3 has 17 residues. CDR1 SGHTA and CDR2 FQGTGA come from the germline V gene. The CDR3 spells CASSLGLAGAWGNEQFF. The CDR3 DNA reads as TGTGCCAGCAGCTTAGGACTAGCGGGAGCATGGGGCAATGAGCAGTTCTTC.

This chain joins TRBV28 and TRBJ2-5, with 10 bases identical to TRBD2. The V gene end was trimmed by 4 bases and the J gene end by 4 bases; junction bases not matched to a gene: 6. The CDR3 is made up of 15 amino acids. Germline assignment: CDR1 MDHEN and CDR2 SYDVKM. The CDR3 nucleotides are TGTGCCAGCAGTTCAGCGGGAGGGAGGGGAGAGACCCAGTACTTC. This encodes CASSSAGGRGETQYF.

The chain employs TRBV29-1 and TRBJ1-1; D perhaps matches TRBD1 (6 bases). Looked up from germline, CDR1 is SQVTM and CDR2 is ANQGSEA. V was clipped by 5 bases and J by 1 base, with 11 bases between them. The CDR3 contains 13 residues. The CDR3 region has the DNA TGCAGCGTTCGGGACATCCGGAACACTGAAGCTTTCTTT. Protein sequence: CSVRDIRNTEAFF.

The CDR3 DNA sequence: TGTGCCAGCAGCTTATTTGGCGGCGAAAGCTCCGGGGAGCTGTTTTTT. This sequence encodes CASSLFGGESSGELFF. The chain carries TRBV7-6 and TRBJ2-2; D unclear. Deletions cut 2 bases from V and 6 bases from J, with 16 bases between. Germline CDR1 reads SGHVS; CDR2 reads FNYEAQ. CDR3 length equals 16 residues.

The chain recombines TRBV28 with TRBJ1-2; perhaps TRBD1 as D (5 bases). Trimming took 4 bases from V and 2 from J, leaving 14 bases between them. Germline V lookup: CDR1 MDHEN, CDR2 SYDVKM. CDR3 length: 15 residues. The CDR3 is CASSSSGGENYGYTF. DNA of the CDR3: TGTGCCAGCAGTTCCTCTGGGGGGGAGAACTATGGCTACACCTTC.

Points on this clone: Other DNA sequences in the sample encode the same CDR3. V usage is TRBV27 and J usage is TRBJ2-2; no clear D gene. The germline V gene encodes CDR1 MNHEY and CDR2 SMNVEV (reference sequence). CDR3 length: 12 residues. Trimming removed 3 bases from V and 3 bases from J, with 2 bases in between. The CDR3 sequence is CASSLYTGELFF. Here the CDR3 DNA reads TGTGCCAGCAGTTTGTACACCGGGGAGCTGTTTTTT.

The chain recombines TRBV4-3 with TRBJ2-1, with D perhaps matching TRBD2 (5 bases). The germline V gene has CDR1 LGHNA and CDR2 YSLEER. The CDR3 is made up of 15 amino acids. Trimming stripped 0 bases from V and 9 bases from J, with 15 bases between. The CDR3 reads CASSQDYHWRREQFF. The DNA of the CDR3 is TGCGCCAGCAGCCAAGATTATCATTGGAGGCGTGAGCAGTTCTTC.

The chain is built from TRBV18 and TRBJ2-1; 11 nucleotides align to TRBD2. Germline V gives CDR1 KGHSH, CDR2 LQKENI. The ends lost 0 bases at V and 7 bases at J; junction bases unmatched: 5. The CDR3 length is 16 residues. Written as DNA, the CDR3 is TGTGCCAGCTCACCACCTAGCGGGAGGGCGAATAATGAGCAGTTCTTC. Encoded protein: CASSPPSGRANNEQFF.

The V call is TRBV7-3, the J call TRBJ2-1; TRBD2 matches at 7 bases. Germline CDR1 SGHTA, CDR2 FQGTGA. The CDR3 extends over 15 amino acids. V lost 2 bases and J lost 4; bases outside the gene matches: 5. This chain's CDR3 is CASSLGPAGYNEQFF. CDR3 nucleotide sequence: TGTGCCAGCAGCTTAGGTCCAGCGGGGTACAATGAGCAGTTCTTC.

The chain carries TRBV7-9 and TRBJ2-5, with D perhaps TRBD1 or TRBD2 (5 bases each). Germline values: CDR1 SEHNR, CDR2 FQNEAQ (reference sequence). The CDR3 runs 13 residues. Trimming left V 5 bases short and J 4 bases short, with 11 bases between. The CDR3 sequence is CASSPRGRETQYF. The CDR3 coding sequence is TGTGCCAGCAGCCCGAGGGGCCGAGAGACCCAGTACTTC.

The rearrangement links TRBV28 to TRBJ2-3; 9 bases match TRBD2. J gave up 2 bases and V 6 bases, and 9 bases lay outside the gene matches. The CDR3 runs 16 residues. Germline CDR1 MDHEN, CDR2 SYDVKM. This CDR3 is CASSPALAGLTDTQYF. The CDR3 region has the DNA TGTGCCAGCAGCCCCGCTCTAGCGGGACTCACAGATACGCAGTATTTT.

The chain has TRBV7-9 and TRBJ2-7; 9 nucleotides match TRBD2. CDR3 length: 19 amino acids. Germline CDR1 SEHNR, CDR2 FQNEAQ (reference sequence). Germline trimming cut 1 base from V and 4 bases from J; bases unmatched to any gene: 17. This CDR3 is CASSLGLWTSERGPYEQYF. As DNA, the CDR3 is TGTGCCAGCAGCTTAGGACTGTGGACTAGCGAACGAGGCCCATACGAGCAGTACTTC.

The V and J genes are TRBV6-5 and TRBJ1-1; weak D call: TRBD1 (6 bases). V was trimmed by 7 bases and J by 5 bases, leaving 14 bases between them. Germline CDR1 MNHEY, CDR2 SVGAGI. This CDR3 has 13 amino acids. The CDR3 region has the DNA TGTGCCAGCACCCGGGGAGGGGGAACTGAAGCTTTCTTT. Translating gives CASTRGGGTEAFF.

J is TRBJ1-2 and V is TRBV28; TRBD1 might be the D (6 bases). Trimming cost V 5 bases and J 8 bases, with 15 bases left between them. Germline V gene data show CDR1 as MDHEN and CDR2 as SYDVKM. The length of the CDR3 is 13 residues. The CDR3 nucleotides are TGTGCCAGCAGTCCAGGGGTCGGACGGGGCTACACCTTC. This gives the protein CASSPGVGRGYTF.

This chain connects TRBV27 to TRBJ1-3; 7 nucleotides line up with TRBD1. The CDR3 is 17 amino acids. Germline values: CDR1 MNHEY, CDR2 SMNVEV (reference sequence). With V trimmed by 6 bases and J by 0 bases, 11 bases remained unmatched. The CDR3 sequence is CASSPLWDRPSGNTIYF. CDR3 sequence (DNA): TGTGCCAGCAGCCCCCTGTGGGACAGACCCTCTGGAAACACCATATATTTT.

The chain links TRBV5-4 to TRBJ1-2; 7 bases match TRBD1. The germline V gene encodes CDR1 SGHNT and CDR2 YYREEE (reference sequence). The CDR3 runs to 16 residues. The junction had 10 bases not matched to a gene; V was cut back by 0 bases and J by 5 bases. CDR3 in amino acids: CASSLAGGFRGYGYTF. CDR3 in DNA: TGTGCCAGCAGCTTGGCAGGGGGTTTTCGGGGTTATGGCTACACCTTC.

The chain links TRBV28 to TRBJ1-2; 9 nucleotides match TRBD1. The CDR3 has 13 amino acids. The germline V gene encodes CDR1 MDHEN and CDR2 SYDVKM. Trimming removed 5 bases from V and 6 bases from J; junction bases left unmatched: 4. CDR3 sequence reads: CASSRTGEDGYTF. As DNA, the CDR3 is TGTGCCAGCAGTCGGACAGGGGAGGATGGCTACACCTTC.

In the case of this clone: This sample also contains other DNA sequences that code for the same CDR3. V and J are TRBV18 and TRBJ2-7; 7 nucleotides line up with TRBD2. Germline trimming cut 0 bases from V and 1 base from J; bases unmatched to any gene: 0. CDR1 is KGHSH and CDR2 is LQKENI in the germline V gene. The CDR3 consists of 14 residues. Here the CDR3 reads CASSPPSGSYEQYF. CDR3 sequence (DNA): TGTGCCAGCTCACCACCTAGCGGGTCCTACGAGCAGTACTTC.

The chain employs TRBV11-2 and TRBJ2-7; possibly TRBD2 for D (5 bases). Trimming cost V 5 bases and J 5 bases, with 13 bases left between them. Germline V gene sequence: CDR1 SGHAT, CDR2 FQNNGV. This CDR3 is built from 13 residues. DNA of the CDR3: TGTGCCAGCAGCCAAATTGCCGGGAACGAGCAGTACTTC. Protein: CASSQIAGNEQYF.

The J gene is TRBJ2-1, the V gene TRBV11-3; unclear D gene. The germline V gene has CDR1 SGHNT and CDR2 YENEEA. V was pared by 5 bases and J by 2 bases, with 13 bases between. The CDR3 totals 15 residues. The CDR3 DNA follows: TGTGCCAGCAGCCCCTCAAGTAATCCCTACAATGAGCAGTTCTTC. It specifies CASSPSSNPYNEQFF.

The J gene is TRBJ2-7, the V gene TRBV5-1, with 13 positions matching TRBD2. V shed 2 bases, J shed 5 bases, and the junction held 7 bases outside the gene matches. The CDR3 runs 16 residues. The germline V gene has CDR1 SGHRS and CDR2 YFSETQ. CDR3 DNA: TGCGCCAGCAGCTTCCCTACTAGCGGGAGGGTCGACGAGCAGTACTTC. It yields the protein CASSFPTSGRVDEQYF.

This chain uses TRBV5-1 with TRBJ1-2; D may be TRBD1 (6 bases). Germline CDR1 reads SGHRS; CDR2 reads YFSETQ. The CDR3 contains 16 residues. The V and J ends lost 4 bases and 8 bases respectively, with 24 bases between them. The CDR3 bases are TGCGCCAGCAGCGTAGGACAGCTCATTGGGGTTGGAGGCTACACCTTC. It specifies CASSVGQLIGVGGYTF.

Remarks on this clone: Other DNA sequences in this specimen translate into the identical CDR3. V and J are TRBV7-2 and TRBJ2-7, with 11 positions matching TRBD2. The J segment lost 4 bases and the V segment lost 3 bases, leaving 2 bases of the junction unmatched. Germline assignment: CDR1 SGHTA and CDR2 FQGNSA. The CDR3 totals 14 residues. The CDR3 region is CASSFTSGSYEQYF. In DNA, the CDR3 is TGTGCCAGCAGCTTCACTAGCGGGAGTTACGAGCAGTACTTC. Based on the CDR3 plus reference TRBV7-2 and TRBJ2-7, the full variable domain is GAGVSQSPSNKVTEKGKDVELRCDPISGHTALYWYRQSLGQGLEFLIYFQGNSAPDKSGLPSDRFSAERTGGSVSTLTIQRTQQEDSAVYLCASSFTSGSYEQYFGPGTRLTVT.

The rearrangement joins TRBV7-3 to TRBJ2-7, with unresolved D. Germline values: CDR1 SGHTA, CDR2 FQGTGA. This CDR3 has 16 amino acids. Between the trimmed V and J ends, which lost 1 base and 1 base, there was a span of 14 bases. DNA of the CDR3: TGTGCCAGCAGCTTAATGTCATCCGCCTTTTCCTACGAGCAGTACTTC. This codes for CASSLMSSAFSYEQYF.

This CDR3 is CASSASGISYEQYF. CDR3 sequence (DNA): TGTGCCAGCTCAGCCTCGGGGATCTCCTACGAGCAGTACTTC. The rearrangement uses TRBV18 and TRBJ2-7, with D maybe TRBD2 (5 bases). CDR1 KGHSH and CDR2 LQKENI come from the germline V gene. The CDR3 is 14 residues long. Trimming removed 5 bases from V and 0 bases from J, with 11 bases in between.

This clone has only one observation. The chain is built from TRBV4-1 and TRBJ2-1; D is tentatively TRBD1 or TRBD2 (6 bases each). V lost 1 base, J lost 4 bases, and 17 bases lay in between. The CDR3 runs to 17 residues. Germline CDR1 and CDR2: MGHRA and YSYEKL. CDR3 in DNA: TGCGCCAGCAGCCAAGGTGGGGGGCGGAGGTCATACAATGAGCAGTTCTTC. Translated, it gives CASSQGGGRRSYNEQFF.

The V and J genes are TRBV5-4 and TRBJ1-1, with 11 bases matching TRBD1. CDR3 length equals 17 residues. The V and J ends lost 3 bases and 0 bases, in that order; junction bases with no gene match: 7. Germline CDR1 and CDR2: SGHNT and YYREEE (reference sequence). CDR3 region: CASSSDRGRLVNTEAFF. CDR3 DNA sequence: TGTGCCAGCAGCTCGGACAGGGGGCGATTAGTGAACACTGAAGCTTTCTTT.

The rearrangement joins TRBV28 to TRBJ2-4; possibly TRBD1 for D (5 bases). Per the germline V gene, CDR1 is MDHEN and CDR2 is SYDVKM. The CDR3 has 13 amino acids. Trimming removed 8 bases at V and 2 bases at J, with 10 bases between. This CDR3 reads CASSTGTKNIQYF. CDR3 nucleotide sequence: TGTGCCAGCTCAACAGGCACCAAAAACATTCAGTACTTC.